Listed below are T cell receptor beta chains from one sample, sequenced in a study of graft-versus-host responses after intestinal transplantation. Measured with immunoSEQ multiplex PCR; TCRdb has only the in-frame clones, and not every one. The sample lists approximately 15,000 clones; around 63% were seen once. The sequencing used ileum tissue, collected 524 days after transplant. These receptor sequences come from a human patient who received an intestinal transplant, so some T cells may come from the graft donor. The CDR3 runs from the conserved cysteine through the conserved F or W. Fields, in order: V gene, CDR3 protein.

V: TRBV2
CDR3: CASSEVTGPGNTIYF

V: TRBV19
CDR3: CASSGGTYNEQFF

V: TRBV6-6
CDR3: CASSYSRDRNQPQHF

V: TRBV27
CDR3: CASSFGTGFNTEAFF

V: TRBV6-5
CDR3: CASSYLGPNQPQHF

V: TRBV7-7
CDR3: CASSLQGVTGELFF

V: TRBV4-3
CDR3: CASSQGTGTGNTIYF

V: TRBV7-6
CDR3: CASSLGPGGETEAFF

V: TRBV12-1
CDR3: CASSFYRAPGGYTF

V: TRBV4-3
CDR3: CASSQEMRDTQYF

V: TRBV11-2
CDR3: CASSIGAISGNTIYF

V: TRBV5-1
CDR3: CASSLAIGLIYGYTF

V: TRBV30
CDR3: CAWRGSFNYGYTF

V: TRBV27
CDR3: CASSLSAGNGYTF

V: TRBV10-3
CDR3: CAISGVRQPEDYGYTF

V: TRBV11-2
CDR3: CASSLETSTEAFF

V: TRBV6-4
CDR3: CASSGGYGYTF

V: TRBV19
CDR3: CASSSLRASGGYETQYF

V: TRBV4-3
CDR3: CASSQDPYSENEKLFF

V: TRBV6-5
CDR3: CASSTGRNTEAFF

V: TRBV30
CDR3: CAWATGVNTEAFF

V: TRBV7-2
CDR3: CASSEAGKVQPQHF

V: TRBV6-5
CDR3: CASSSQPSGAYEQYF

V: TRBV11-3
CDR3: CASSLGQGAYGYTF

V: TRBV30
CDR3: CAWDPGATGELFF

V: TRBV4-3
CDR3: CASSQDWQGWNEQYF

V: TRBV25-1
CDR3: CASSEEGEPATQYF

V: TRBV5-4
CDR3: CASSSRTENTDTQYF

V: TRBV29-1
CDR3: CSVPGLGDEKLFF

V: TRBV6-5
CDR3: CASSYPGGRTAFF

V: TRBV4-3
CDR3: CASSQDLGTADTQYF

V: TRBV19
CDR3: CASTPQTGKLFYEQYF

V: TRBV9
CDR3: CASSVAGGTGELFF

V: TRBV12-5
CDR3: CASGSDRADGNTIYF

V: TRBV4-3
CDR3: CASSAQSSLTGEGEKLFF

V: TRBV5-1
CDR3: CASQNGTGSEKLFF

V: TRBV21-1
CDR3: CASSLVVATQSRANVLTF

V: TRBV30
CDR3: CAWSVPRRDNQPQHF

V: TRBV4-1
CDR3: CASSPHSGGSTEAFF

V: TRBV9
CDR3: CASGLQGADNEKLFF

V: TRBV18
CDR3: CASSRTSGGLTYEQYF

V: TRBV29-1
CDR3: CSVETSGGVYNEQLF

V: TRBV10-2
CDR3: CASAFGSLSGEQYF

V: TRBV14
CDR3: CASSQVEGARYEQYF

V: TRBV4-3
CDR3: CASSQFSGGAGGTDTQYF

V: TRBV10-2
CDR3: CASRSRGLNTEAFF

V: TRBV25-1
CDR3: CASGGQAPSYEQYF

V: TRBV19
CDR3: CASSIYRGGHSNQPQHF